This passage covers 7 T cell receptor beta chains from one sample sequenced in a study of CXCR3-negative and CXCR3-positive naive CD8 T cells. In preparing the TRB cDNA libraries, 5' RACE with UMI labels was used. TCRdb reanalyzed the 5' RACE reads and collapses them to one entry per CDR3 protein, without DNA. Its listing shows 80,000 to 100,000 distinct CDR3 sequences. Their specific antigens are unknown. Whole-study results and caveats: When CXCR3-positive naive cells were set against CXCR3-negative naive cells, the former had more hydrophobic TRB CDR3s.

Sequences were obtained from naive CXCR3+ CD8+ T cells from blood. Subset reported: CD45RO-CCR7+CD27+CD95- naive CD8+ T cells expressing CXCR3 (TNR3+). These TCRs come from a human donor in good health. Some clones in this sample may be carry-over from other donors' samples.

CDR3 sequence: CSAADGADNQPQHF. The chain recombines TRBV20-1 with TRBJ1-5; without DNA, the TCRdb call of TRBD1 cannot be checked. Germline V CDR1 and CDR2: DFQATT, SNEGSKA (reference sequence). The CDR3 contains 14 residues.

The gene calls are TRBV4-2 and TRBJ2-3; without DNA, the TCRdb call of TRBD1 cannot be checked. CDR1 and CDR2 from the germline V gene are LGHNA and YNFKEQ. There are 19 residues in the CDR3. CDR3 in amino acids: CASSQGTTLWGVDTDTQYF.

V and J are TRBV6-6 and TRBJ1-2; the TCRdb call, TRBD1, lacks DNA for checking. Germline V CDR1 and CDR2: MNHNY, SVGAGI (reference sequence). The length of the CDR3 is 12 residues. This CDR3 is CASSYSGAGYTF.

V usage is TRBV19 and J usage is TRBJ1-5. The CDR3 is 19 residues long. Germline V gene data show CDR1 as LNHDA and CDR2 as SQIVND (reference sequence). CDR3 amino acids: CASSIDQGELLGVNQPQHF. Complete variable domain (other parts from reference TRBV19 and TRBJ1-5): DGGITQSPKYLFRKEGQNVTLSCEQNLNHDAMYWYRQDPGQGLRLIYYSQIVNDFQKGDIAEGYSVSREKKESFPLTVTSAQKNPTAFYLCASSIDQGELLGVNQPQHFGDGTRLSIL.

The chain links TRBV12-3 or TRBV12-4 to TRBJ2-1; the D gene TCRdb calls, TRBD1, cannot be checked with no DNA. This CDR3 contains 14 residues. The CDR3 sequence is CASSSRVGYNEQFF.

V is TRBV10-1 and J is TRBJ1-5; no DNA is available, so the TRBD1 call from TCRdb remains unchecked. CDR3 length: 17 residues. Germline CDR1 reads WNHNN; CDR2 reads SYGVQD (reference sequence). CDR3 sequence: CASIGGTRAASNQPQHF.

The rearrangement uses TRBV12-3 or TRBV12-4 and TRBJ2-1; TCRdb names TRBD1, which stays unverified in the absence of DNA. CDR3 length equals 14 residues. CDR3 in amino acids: CASSETGKWDEQFF.